Detailed here is one T cell receptor (beta chain). The CDR3 sequence is 18 residues long. CDR1 is SGHVS and CDR2 is FQNEAQ in the germline V gene. Trimming cost V 2 bases and J 0 bases; bases outside gene matches: 13. This sample was taken from a study of T cell changes during pregnancy in multiple sclerosis. Profiled with immunoSEQ multiplex PCR; TCRdb holds only in-frame clones, not every one. The sample lists 52,000 or so clones; around 90% were seen once. This sequence was found in a female donor with multiple sclerosis, enrolled in a pregnancy study. This material consisted of CD4+ T cells from peripheral blood mononuclear cells, taken in the second trimester of pregnancy. The gene calls are TRBV7-8 and TRBJ2-7, with 7 bases fitting TRBD1. In DNA, the CDR3 is TGTGCCAGCAGCTTAAACTCTCCGGACAGGCGATACTCCTACGAGCAGTACTTC. This codes for CASSLNSPDRRYSYEQYF.